This TCR beta chain was found in a study of blood T cell repertoires in COVID-19. Study-level background: T cells, B-cell-depleted T cells, or PBMCs provided the cDNA or gDNA that served as material.

TCRdb's table, derived via immunoSEQ multiplex PCR, lists solely in-frame clones and lacks some. The sample contains some 70,000 clones, roughly 86% of which appear only once. CDR3 length: 14 residues. Germline V gene lookup returns CDR1 LNHDA and CDR2 SQIVND (reference sequence). Trimming stripped 6 bases from V and 7 bases from J, with 13 bases between. J is TRBJ1-6 and V is TRBV19; D is uncertain. The clonotype was recovered from a man aged 40-50 years with COVID-19, enrolled during active disease. The source material was peripheral blood. CDR3 nucleotide sequence: TGTGCCAGTAGGGGCCAGAGTACGAATTCACCCCTCCACTTT. It codes for CASRGQSTNSPLHF.